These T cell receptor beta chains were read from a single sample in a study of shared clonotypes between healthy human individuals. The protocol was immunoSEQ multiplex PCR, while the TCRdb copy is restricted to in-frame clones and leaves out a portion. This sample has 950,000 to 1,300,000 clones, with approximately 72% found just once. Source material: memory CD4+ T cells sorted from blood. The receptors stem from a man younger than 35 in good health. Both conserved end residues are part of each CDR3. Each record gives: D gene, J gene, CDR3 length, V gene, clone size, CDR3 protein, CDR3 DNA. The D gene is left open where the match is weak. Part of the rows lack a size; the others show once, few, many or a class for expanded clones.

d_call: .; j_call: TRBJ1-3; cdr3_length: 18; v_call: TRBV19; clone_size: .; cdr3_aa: CASSRTSDSYTSGNTIYF; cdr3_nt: TGTGCCAGTAGCAGAACTTCGGACAGCTACACCTCTGGAAACACCATATATTTT
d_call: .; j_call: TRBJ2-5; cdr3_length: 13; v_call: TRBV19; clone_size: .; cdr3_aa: CASSRAGPETQYF; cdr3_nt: TGTGCCAGTAGTAGAGCGGGTCCGGAGACCCAGTACTTC
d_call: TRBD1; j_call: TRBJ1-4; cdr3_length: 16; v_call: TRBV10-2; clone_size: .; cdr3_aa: CASSEKTGTGPEKLFF; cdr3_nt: TGCGCCAGCAGTGAGAAAACCGGGACAGGGCCTGAAAAACTGTTTTTT
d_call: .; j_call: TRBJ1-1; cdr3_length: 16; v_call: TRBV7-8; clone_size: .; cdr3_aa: CASSFAGTVMNTEAFF; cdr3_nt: TGTGCCAGCAGCTTCGCCGGGACTGTGATGAACACTGAAGCTTTCTTT
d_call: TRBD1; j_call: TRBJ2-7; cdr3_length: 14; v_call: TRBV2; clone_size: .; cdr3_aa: CASSGQGSAYEQYF; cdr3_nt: TGTGCCAGCAGTGGACAGGGATCCGCCTACGAGCAGTACTTC
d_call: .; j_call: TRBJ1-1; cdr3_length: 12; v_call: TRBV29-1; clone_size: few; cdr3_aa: CSVERGLKEAFF; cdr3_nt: TGCAGCGTTGAGCGCGGACTGAAAGAAGCTTTCTTT
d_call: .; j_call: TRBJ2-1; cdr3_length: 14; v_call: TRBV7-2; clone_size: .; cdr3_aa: CASSVLLNYNEQFF; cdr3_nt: TGTGCCAGCAGCGTCCTACTAAATTACAATGAGCAGTTCTTC
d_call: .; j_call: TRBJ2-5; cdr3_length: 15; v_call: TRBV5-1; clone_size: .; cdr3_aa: CASSLLGYYQETQYF; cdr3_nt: TGCGCCAGCAGCTTGTTGGGCTACTACCAAGAGACCCAGTACTTC
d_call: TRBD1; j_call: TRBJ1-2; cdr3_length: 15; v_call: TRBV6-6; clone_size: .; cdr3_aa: CASSFPRQGDDGYTF; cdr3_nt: TGTGCCAGCAGTTTCCCGCGACAGGGGGATGATGGCTACACCTTC
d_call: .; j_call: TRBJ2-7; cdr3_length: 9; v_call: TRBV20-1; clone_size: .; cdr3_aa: CSASLQQYF; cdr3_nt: TGCAGTGCTAGTCTACAGCAGTACTTC
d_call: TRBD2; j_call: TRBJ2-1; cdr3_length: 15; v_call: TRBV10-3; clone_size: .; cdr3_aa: CAIRTSGGAYNEQFF; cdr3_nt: TGTGCCATCAGGACTAGCGGGGGGGCCTACAATGAGCAGTTCTTC
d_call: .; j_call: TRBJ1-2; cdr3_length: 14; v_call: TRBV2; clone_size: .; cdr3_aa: CASSVLGPARGYTF; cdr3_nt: TGTGCCAGCAGTGTTTTAGGGCCAGCTAGAGGCTACACCTTC
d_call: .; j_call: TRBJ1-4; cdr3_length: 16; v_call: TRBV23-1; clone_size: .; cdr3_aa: CASSPTRGGSNEKLFF; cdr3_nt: TGCGCCAGCAGTCCTACAAGGGGCGGGAGCAATGAAAAACTGTTTTTT
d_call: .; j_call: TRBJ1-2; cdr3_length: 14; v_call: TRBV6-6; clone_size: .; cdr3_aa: CASTKGPSMSGYTF; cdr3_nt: TGTGCCAGCACTAAGGGACCTTCGATGTCTGGCTACACCTTC
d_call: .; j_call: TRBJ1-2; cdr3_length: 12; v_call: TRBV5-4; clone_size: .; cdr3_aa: CASSLTGEGYTF; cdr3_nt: TGTGCCAGCAGCTTGACCGGGGAAGGCTACACCTTC
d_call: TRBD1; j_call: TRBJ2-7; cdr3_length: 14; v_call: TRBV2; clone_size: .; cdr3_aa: CASKLDRGPYEQYF; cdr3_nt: TGTGCCAGCAAATTGGACAGGGGACCCTACGAGCAGTACTTC
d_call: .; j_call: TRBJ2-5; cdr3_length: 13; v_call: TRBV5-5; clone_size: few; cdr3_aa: CASSLPLQETQYF; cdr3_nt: TGTGCCAGCAGCTTGCCCTTACAAGAGACCCAGTACTTC
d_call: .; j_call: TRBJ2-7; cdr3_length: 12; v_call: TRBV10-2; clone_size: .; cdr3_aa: CASRQSSGEQYF; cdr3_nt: TGCGCCAGCAGACAGTCTTCGGGCGAGCAGTACTTC
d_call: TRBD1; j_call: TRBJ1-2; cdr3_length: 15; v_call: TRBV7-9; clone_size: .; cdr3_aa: CASSLGNGQAYGYTF; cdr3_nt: TGTGCCAGCAGCTTGGGGAATGGACAGGCCTATGGCTACACCTTC
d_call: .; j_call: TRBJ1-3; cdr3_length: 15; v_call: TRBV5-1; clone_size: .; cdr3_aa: CASSSTTGSGNTIYF; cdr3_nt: TGCGCCAGCAGCTCTACGACGGGCTCTGGAAACACCATATATTTT
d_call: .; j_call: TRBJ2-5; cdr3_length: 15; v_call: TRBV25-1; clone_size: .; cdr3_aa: CASSRGSGGRETQYF; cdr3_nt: TGTGCCAGCAGTAGGGGCTCAGGGGGGCGCGAGACCCAGTACTTC
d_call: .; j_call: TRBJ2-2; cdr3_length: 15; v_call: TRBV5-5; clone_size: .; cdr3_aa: CASSPGLGNTGELFF; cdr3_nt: TGTGCCAGCAGCCCGGGCCTGGGGAACACCGGGGAGCTGTTTTTT
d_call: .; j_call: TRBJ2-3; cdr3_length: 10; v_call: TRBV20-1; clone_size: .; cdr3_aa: CSADAITQYF; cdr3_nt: TGCAGTGCTGATGCTATTACGCAGTATTTT
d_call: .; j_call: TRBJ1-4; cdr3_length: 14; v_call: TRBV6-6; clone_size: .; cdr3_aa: CASSPQGNGEKLFF; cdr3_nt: TGTGCCAGCAGTCCGCAGGGTAATGGCGAAAAACTGTTTTTT